The present T cell receptor (beta chain) was sequenced within a study of CD8 T cells in Susac syndrome. Random hexamers were used to reverse transcribe 0.5 to 1 ug of RNA. TCRdb analysed the immunoSEQ multiplex PCR reads with MiXCR anew, one entry per CDR3 protein. The table shows about 150,000 distinct CDR3 sequences, with approximately 95% occurring only once. CDR3 length: 14 amino acids. The V and J ends lost 4 bases and 3 bases, in that order; junction bases with no gene match: 5. Germline CDR1 reads MGHDK; CDR2 reads SYGVNS. The material sequenced was CD4+ T cells from PBMCs. The clonotype comes from a human donor with Susac syndrome. The chain employs TRBV25-1 and TRBJ1-2; TRBD1 agrees at 7 bases. The CDR3 loop is CASSGQGEYYGYTF. CDR3 coding DNA: TGTGCCAGCAGTGGGCAGGGGGAGTACTATGGCTACACCTTC.